The T cell receptor beta chain under discussion was sequenced for a study of control samples from healthy donors and cancer patients. Assay: immunoSEQ multiplex PCR; the TCRdb copy retains only in-frame clones and omits some. The table records 90,000 or so clones, about 87% of them present only once. Per the germline V gene, CDR1 is KGHSH and CDR2 is LQKENI. This CDR3 has 13 amino acids. V lost 5 bases to trimming and J lost 7 bases, with 14 bases between them. Sequencing used blood. This TCR was recovered from a woman in her 70s in good health. The rearrangement uses TRBV18 and TRBJ1-1, with D unresolved. The CDR3 loop is CASSYGGSLEAFF. The CDR3 DNA reads as TGTGCCAGCTCATACGGCGGATCCCTTGAAGCTTTCTTT.